A few counts support the clone carrying this TCR beta chain. Its antigen remains unidentified. This sample is part of a study of T cells in narcolepsy. At the level of the study: Healthy controls were enrolled alongside patients with narcolepsy type 1 or type 2.

Study results and caveats: Healthy controls reportedly lacked the autoreactive clonotypes serially found in patients' blood. Comparing one patient's CSF and blood CD4+ clonotypes highlighted HCRT- and TRIB2-specific autoreactive clonotypes. Some memory CD4+ repertoires had no autoreactive clone sequences.

Assay: immunoSEQ multiplex PCR; the TCRdb copy retains only in-frame clones and omits some. The sample has 27,000 or so clones; roughly 80% are singletons. The CDR3 contains 13 residues. Trimming took 4 bases from V and 5 from J, leaving 6 bases between them. Per germline, CDR1 SNHLY and CDR2 FYNNEI. What was sequenced was CD45RA- memory CD4+ T cells from PBMCs. The gene calls are TRBV2 and TRBJ1-6; no firm D call. The receptor was derived from a human donor with narcolepsy. In DNA, the CDR3 is TGTGCCAGCAGTGTAGGGAATAATTCACCCCTCCACTTT. Translation: CASSVGNNSPLHF. The full variable domain, in which reference TRBV2 and TRBJ1-6 provide the parts outside the CDR3, is EPEVTQTPSHQVTQMGQEVILRCVPISNHLYFYWYRQILGQKVEFLVSFYNNEISEKSEIFDDQFSVERPDGSNFTLKIRSTKLEDSAMYFCASSVGNNSPLHFGNGTRLTVT.